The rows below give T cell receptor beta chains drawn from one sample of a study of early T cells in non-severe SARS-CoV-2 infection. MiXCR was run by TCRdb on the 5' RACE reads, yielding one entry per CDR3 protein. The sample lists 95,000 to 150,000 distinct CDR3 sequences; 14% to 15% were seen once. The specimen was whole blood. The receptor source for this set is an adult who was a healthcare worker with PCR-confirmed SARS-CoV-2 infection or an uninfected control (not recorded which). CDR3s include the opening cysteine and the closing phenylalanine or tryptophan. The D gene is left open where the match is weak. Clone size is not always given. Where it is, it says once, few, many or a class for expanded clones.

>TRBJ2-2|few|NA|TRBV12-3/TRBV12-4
CASKGSGELFF
TGTGCCAGCAAGGGATCCGGGGAGCTGTTTTTT
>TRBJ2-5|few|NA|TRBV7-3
CASSQGRGETQYF
TGTGCCAGCAGCCAAGGCAGGGGAGAGACCCAGTACTTC
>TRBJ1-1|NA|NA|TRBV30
CAWSVRLKADEAFF
TGTGCCTGGAGTGTAAGGTTGAAGGCAGATGAAGCTTTCTTT
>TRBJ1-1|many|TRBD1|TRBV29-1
CSGRQGAEAFF
TGCAGCGGTCGACAGGGTGCTGAAGCTTTCTTT
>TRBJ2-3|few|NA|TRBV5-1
CASGRLSRASDTQYF
TGCGCCAGCGGTCGGTTAAGTCGGGCTTCGGATACGCAGTATTTT
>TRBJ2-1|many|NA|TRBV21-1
CASSKGAGTHNEQFF
TGTGCCAGCAGCAAAGGGGCAGGAACTCACAATGAGCAGTTCTTC
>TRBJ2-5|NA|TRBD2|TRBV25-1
CASSEQPPGTTLYF
TGTGCCAGCAGTGAGCAACCCCCCGGGACTACTCTGTACTTC
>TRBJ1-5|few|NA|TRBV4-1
CASSQLTHVAGQPQHF
TGCGCCAGCAGCCAACTAACCCACGTCGCCGGTCAGCCCCAGCATTTT
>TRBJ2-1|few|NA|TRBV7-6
CASSDRYNEQFF
TGTGCCAGCAGTGACCGCTACAATGAGCAGTTCTTC
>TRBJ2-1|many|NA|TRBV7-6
CASSPIAANEQFF
TGTGCCAGCAGCCCGATAGCCGCGAATGAGCAGTTCTTC
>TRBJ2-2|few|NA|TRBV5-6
CASSLGDHGELFF
TGTGCCAGCAGCTTGGGGGACCACGGGGAGCTGTTTTTT
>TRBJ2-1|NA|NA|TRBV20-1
CSARDTRNEQFF
TGCAGTGCTAGAGATACGAGGAATGAGCAGTTCTTC
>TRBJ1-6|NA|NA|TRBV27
CASSPDLGGPLHF
TGTGCCAGCAGTCCCGATTTGGGGGGACCCCTCCACTTT
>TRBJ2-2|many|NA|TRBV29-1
CSVRDTGELFF
TGCAGCGTTCGGGACACCGGGGAGCTGTTTTTT
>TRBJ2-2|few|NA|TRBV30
CAWSPGGTGELFF
TGTGCCTGGAGTCCCGGGGGAACCGGGGAGCTGTTTTTT
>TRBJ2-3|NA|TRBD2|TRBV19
CASSPAGGQGLYF
TGTGCCAGTAGTCCAGCGGGGGGCCAGGGGCTGTATTTT
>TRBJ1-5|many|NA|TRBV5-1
CASSLEGFPDQPQHF
TGCGCCAGCAGCTTGGAAGGCTTCCCAGATCAGCCCCAGCATTTT
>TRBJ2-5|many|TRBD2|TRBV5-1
CASSNGTSGGETQYF
TGCGCCAGCAGCAACGGGACTAGCGGGGGTGAGACCCAGTACTTC
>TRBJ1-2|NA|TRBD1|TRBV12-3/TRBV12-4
CASRAQGSGGYTF
TGTGCCAGCAGAGCACAGGGGTCCGGTGGCTACACCTTC
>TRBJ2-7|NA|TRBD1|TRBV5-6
CASSWMTGSSYEQYF
TGTGCCAGCAGCTGGATGACAGGGAGCTCCTACGAGCAGTACTTC
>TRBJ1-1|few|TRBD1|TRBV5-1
CASSVDRDFTEAFF
TGCGCCAGCAGCGTCGACAGGGATTTCACTGAAGCTTTCTTT
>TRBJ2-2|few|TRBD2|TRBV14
CASCRLAGGTGELFF
TGTGCCAGCTGTCGACTAGCGGGGGGCACCGGGGAGCTGTTTTTT
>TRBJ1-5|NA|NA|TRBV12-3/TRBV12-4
CASSLGGQANQPQHF
TGTGCCAGCAGTTTGGGGGGGCAAGCTAATCAGCCCCAGCATTTT
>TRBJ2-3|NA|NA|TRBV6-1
CASSERAARSTDTQYF
TGTGCCAGCAGTGAACGGGCAGCCCGGAGCACAGATACGCAGTATTTT
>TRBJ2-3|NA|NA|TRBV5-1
CASAPQTSTDTQYF
TGCGCCAGCGCCCCCCAGACTAGCACAGATACGCAGTATTTT
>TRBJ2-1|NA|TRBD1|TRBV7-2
CASSSTGGPYNEQFF
TGTGCCAGCAGCTCTACAGGGGGCCCCTACAATGAGCAGTTCTTC
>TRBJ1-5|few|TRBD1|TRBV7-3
CASSTQGALNQPQHF
TGTGCCAGCAGCACCCAGGGGGCGTTAAATCAGCCCCAGCATTTT
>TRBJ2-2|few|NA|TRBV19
CASSIGTRTTGELFF
TGTGCCAGTAGTATCGGGACCAGGACCACCGGGGAGCTGTTTTTT
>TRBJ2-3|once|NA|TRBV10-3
CAIRNGRRDGDTQYF
TGTGCCATCAGGAACGGCCGAAGGGACGGAGATACGCAGTATTTT
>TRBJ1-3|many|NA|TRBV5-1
CASSLGSSGNTIYF
TGCGCCAGCAGCTTGGGGAGCTCTGGAAACACCATATATTTT
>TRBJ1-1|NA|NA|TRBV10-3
CAISPSGERAFF
TGTGCCATCAGCCCCTCCGGGGAGCGGGCTTTCTTT
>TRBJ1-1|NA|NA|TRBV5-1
CASSLRARDTEAFF
TGCGCCAGCAGTCTCCGGGCCAGGGATACTGAAGCTTTCTTT
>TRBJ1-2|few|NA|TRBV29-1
CSEWGRDGYTF
TGCAGCGAATGGGGGCGGGATGGCTACACCTTC
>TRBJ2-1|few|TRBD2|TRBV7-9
CASSYKAGGWNEQFF
TGTGCCAGCAGCTATAAAGCGGGGGGCTGGAATGAGCAGTTCTTC
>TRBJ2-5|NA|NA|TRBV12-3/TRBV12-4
CASSSDGRETQYF
TGTGCCAGCAGTTCCGACGGGCGGGAGACCCAGTACTTC
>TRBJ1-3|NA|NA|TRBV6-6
CASSQTGRAGNTIYF
TGTGCCAGCAGCCAAACAGGGAGAGCTGGAAACACCATATATTTT
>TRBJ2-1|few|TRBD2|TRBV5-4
CASSSAGTINEQFF
TGTGCCAGCAGTTCTGCCGGGACTATCAATGAGCAGTTCTTC
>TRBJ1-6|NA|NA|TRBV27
CASSPREPYSPLHF
TGTGCCAGCAGTCCCCGGGAGCCTTATTCACCCCTCCACTTT
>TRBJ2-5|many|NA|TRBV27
CASREQGYSETQYF
TGTGCCAGCAGAGAGCAGGGTTATTCGGAGACCCAGTACTTC
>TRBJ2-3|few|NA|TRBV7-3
CATPRKRAIEDTQYF
TGTGCCACCCCGAGGAAGCGGGCCATAGAAGATACGCAGTATTTT
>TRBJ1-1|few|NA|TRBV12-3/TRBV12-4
CASSLDTNTEAFF
TGTGCCAGCAGTTTAGATACGAACACTGAAGCTTTCTTT
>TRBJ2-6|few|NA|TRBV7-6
CASSLATGNSGANVLTF
TGTGCCAGCAGCTTAGCTACAGGGAACTCTGGGGCCAACGTCCTGACTTTC